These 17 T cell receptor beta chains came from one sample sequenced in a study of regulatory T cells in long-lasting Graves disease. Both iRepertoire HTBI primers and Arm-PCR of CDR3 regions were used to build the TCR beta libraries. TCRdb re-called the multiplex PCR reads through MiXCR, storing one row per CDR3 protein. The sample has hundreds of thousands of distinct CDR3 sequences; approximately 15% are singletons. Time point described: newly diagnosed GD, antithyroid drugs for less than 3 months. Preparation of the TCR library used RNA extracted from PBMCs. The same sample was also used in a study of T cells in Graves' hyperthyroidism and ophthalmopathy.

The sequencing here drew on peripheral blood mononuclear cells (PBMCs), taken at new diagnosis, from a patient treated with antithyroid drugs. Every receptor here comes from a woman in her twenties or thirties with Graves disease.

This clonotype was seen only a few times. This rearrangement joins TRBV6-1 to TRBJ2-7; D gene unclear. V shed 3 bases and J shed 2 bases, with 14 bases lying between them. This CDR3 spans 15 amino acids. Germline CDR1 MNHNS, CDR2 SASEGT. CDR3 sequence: CASSDWSGPTYEQYF. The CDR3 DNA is TGTGCCAGCAGTGATTGGTCGGGCCCAACCTACGAGCAGTACTTC.

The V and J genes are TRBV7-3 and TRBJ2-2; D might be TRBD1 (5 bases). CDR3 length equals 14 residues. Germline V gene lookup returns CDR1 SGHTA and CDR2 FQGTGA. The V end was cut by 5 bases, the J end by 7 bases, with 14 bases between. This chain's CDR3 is CASSQTGSGGELFF. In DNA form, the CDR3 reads TGTGCCAGCAGCCAAACAGGATCTGGCGGGGAGCTGTTTTTT.

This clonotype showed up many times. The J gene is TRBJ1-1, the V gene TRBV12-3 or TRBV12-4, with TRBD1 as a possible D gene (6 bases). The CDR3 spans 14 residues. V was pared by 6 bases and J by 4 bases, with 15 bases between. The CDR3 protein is CASRTTGIRTEAFF. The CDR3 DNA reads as TGTGCCAGCAGGACTACAGGGATCCGCACTGAAGCTTTCTTT.

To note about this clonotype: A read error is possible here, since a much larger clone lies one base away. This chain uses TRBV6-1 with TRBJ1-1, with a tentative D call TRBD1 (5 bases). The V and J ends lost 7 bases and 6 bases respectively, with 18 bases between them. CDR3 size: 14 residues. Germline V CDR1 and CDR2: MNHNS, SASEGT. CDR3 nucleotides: TGTGCCAGCACTGCGGGGACGGGCGACGCTGAAGCTTTCTTT. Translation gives CASTAGTGDAEAFF.

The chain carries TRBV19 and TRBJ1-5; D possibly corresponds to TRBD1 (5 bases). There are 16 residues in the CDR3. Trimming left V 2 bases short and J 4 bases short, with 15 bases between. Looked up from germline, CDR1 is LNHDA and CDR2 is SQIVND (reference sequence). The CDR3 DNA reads TGTGCCAGTAGTATATTCCCCGGGACGGGTAATCAGCCCCAGCATTTT. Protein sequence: CASSIFPGTGNQPQHF.

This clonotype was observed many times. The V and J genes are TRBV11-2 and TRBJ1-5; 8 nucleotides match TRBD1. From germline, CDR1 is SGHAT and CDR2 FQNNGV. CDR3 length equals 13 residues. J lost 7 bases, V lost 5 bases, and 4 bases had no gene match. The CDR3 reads CASSQTGGQPQHF. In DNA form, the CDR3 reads TGTGCCAGCAGCCAAACAGGGGGACAGCCCCAGCATTTT.

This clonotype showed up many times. CDR3 region: CASSYTYSQYF. CDR3 nucleotide sequence: TGTGCCAGCAGTTACACCTACTCCCAGTACTTC. The V call is TRBV6-2 or TRBV6-3, the J call TRBJ2-5; D call uncertain. Deletions cut 2 bases from V and 9 bases from J, with 7 bases between. Germline values: CDR1 MNHEY, CDR2 SVGEGT. The CDR3 contains 11 residues.

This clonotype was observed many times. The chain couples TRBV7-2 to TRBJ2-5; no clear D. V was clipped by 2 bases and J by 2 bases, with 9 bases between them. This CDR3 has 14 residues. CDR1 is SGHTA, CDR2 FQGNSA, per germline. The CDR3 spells CASSLWRVQETQYF. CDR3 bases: TGTGCCAGCAGCTTATGGCGAGTGCAAGAGACCCAGTACTTC.

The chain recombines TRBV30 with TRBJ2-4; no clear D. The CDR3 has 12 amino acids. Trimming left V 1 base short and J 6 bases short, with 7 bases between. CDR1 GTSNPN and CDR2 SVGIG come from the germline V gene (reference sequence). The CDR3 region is CAWSGVINIQYF. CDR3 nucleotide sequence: TGTGCCTGGAGTGGGGTAATAAACATTCAGTACTTC. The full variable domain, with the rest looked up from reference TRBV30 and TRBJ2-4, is SQTIHQWPATLVQPVGSPLSLECTVEGTSNPNLYWYRQAAGRGLQLLFYSVGIGQISSEVPQNLSASRPQDRQFILSSKKLLLSDSGFYLCAWSGVINIQYFGAGTRLSVL.

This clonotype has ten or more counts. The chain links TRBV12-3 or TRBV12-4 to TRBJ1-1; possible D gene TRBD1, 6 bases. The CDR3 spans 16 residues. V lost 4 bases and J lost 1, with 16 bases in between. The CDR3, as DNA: TGTGCCAGCAGTTACCACACACGGGACAAGAACACTGAAGCTTTCTTT. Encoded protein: CASSYHTRDKNTEAFF.

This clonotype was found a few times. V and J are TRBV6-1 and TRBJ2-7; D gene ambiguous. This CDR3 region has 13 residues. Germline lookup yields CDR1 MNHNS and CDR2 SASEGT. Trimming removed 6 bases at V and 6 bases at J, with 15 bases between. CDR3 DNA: TGTGCCAGCAGAAGGCCTGGCTTGGCCGAGCAGTACTTC. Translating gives CASRRPGLAEQYF.

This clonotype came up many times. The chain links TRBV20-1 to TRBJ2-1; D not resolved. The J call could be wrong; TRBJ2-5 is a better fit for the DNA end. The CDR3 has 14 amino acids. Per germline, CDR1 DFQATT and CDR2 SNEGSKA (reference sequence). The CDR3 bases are TGCAGTGCTAGAGATCTTTACTTGAGAGAGACCCAGTACTTC. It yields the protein CSARDLYLRETQYF.

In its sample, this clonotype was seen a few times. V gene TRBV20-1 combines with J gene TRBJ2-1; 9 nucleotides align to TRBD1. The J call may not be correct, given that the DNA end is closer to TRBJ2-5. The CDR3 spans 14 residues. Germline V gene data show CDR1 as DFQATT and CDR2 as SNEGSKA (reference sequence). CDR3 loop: CSAPAGTGRETQYF. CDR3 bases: TGCAGTGCTCCTGCAGGGACAGGGCGAGAGACCCAGTACTTC.

The CDR3 reads CSAPRNGDIQYF. The CDR3 DNA reads TGCAGTGCTCCTCGGAACGGAGACATTCAGTACTTC. The chain has TRBV20-1 and TRBJ2-4; D gene unclear. Germline lookup yields CDR1 DFQATT and CDR2 SNEGSKA (reference sequence). The V and J ends lost 5 bases and 8 bases respectively, with 13 bases between them. The CDR3 consists of 12 residues.

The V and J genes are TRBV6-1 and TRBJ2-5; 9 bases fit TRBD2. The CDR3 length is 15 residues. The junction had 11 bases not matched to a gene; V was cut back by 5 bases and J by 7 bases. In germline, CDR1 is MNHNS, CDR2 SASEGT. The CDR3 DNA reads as TGTGCCAGCAGTCGCCGAGCGGGGGGCCGGGGGACCCAGTACTTC. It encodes CASSRRAGGRGTQYF.

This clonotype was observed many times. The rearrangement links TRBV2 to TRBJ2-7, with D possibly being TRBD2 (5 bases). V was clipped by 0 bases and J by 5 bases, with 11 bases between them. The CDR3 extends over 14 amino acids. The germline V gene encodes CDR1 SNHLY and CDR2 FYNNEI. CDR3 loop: CASSEAEQRHEQYF. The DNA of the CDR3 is TGTGCCAGCAGTGAAGCAGAACAGCGGCACGAGCAGTACTTC.

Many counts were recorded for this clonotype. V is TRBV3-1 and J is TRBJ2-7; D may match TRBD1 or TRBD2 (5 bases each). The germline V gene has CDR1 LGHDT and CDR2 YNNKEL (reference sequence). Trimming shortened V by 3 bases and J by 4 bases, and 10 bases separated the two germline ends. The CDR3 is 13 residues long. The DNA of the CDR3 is TGTGCCAGCAGCCAGGGACCAGGGTACGAGCAGTACTTC. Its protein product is CASSQGPGYEQYF.